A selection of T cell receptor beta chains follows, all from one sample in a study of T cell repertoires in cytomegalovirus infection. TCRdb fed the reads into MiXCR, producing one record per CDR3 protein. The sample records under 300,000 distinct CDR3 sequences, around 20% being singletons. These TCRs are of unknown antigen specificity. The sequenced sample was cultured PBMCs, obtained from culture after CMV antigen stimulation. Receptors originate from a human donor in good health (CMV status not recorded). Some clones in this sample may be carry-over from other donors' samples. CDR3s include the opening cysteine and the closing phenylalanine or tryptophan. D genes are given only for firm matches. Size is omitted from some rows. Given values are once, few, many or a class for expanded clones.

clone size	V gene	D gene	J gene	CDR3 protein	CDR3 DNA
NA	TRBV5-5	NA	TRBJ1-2	CASSLEREGGYTF	TGTGCCAGCAGCTTGGAACGGGAAGGCGGCTACACCTTC
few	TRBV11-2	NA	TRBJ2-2	CASSSTRGLFF	TGTGCCAGCAGCTCGACTAGGGGGCTGTTTTTT
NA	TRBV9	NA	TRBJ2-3	CASSVRSGSTDTQYF	TGTGCCAGCAGCGTACGAAGCGGTAGCACAGATACGCAGTATTTT
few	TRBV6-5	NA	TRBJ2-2	CASSYWPSRANTGELFF	TGTGCCAGCAGTTACTGGCCCTCCAGGGCGAACACCGGGGAGCTGTTTTTT
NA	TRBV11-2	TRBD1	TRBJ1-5	CASSLGTGTSANQPQHF	TGTGCCAGCAGCTTAGGGACAGGGACATCCGCCAATCAGCCCCAGCATTTT
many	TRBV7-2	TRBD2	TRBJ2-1	CASSLDGAGGSEQFF	TGTGCCAGCAGCTTAGATGGAGCGGGAGGTAGTGAGCAGTTCTTC
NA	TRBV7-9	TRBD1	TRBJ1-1	CASRFPGQGARGTEAFF	TGTGCCAGCAGATTTCCGGGACAGGGGGCGCGGGGCACTGAAGCTTTCTTT
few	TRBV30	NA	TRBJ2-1	CAWSAATLLEQFF	TGTGCCTGGAGTGCGGCAACTTTATTGGAGCAGTTCTTC
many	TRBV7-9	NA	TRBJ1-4	CASSLVAYEKLFF	TGTGCCAGCAGCTTAGTGGCCTATGAAAAACTGTTTTTT
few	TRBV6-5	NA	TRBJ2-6	CASSYSSSRGGAGANVLTF	TGTGCCAGCAGTTACTCAAGTTCCCGTGGAGGGGCTGGGGCCAACGTCCTGACTTTC
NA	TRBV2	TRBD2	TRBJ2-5	CASSEAGLAGVPQETQYF	TGTGCCAGCAGTGAAGCGGGACTAGCGGGAGTGCCACAAGAGACCCAGTACTTC
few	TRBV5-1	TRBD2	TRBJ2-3	CASSMGLAGGGAETDTQYF	TGCGCCAGCAGCATGGGACTAGCGGGAGGTGGTGCGGAGACAGATACGCAGTATTTT
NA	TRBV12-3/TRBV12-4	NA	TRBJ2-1	CASGRTVDEQFF	TGTGCCAGCGGACGGACTGTGGATGAGCAGTTCTTC
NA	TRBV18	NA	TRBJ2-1	CASSPTGTNEQFF	TGTGCCAGCTCACCAACCGGGACCAATGAGCAGTTCTTC
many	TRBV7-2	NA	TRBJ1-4	CASSSPQGINEKLFF	TGTGCCAGCAGCTCCCCGCAGGGGATAAATGAAAAACTGTTTTTT
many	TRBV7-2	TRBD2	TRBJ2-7	CASSLFSVSGTYEQYF	TGTGCCAGCAGCTTATTTTCGGTTAGCGGGACCTACGAGCAGTACTTC
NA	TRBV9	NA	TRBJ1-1	CASSVVGSPEAFF	TGTGCCAGCAGCGTAGTAGGGTCTCCTGAAGCTTTCTTT
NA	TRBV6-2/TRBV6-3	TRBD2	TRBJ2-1	CASHGLAGSNEQFF	TGTGCCAGCCACGGACTAGCGGGAAGCAATGAGCAGTTCTTC
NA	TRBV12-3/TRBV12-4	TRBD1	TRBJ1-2	CASSPQGVNYGYTF	TGTGCCAGCAGTCCACAGGGGGTAAACTATGGCTACACCTTC
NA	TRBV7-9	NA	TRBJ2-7	CATKRASSYEQYF	TGTGCCACAAAGCGGGCTTCATCCTACGAGCAGTACTTC
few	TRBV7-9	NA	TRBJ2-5	CASSVKTGLQETQYF	TGTGCCAGCAGCGTTAAGACAGGACTCCAAGAGACCCAGTACTTC
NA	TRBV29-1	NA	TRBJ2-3	CSVVLGSTDTQYF	TGCAGCGTTGTTCTTGGTAGCACAGATACGCAGTATTTT
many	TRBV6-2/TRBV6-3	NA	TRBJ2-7	CASSYSGRYEQYF	TGTGCCAGCAGTTACTCCGGCCGCTACGAGCAGTACTTC
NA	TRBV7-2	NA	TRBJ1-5	CASSPGLTLNQPQHF	TGTGCCAGCAGCCCCGGACTTACCCTCAATCAGCCCCAGCATTTT
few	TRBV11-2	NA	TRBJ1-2	CASSLQGSSHYTF	TGTGCCAGCAGCCTTCAGGGGAGTAGTCACTACACCTTC
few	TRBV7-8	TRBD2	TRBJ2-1	CASSLAGGGRLDEQFF	TGTGCCAGCAGCTTAGCGGGGGGCGGGAGGTTGGATGAGCAGTTCTTC
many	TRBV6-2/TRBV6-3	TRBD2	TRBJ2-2	CASVGLAGVNTGELFF	TGTGCCAGCGTGGGACTAGCGGGAGTGAACACCGGGGAGCTGTTTTTT
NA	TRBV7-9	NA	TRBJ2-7	CASSLSGRENVGQYF	TGTGCCAGCAGCCTCTCTGGCAGGGAGAACGTCGGGCAGTACTTC
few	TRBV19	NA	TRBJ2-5	CASSPREGEETQYF	TGTGCCAGTAGTCCAAGGGAAGGTGAAGAGACCCAGTACTTC
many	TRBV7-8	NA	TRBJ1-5	CASSLGLGNQPQHF	TGTGCCAGCAGCTTAGGGCTTGGTAATCAGCCCCAGCATTTT
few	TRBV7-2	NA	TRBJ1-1	CASSFMGNPGEAFF	TGTGCCAGCAGCTTTATGGGGAATCCAGGTGAAGCTTTCTTT
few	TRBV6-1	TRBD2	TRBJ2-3	CASSELAGSTDTQYF	TGTGCCAGCAGTGAACTAGCGGGGAGCACAGATACGCAGTATTTT
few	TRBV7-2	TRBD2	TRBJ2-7	CASSPRGGGSKYEQYF	TGTGCCAGCAGCCCCCGGGGGGGCGGGTCTAAGTACGAGCAGTACTTC
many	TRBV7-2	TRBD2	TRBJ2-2	CASSLGGRWTGELFF	TGTGCCAGCAGCTTAGGCGGGAGGTGGACCGGGGAGCTGTTTTTT
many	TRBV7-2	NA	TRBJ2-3	CASSLLGGDTQYF	TGTGCCAGCAGCTTACTTGGCGGGGATACGCAGTATTTT
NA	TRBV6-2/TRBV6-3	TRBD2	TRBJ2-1	CAGRKRGSSYNEQFF	TGTGCCGGAAGAAAGCGGGGTAGCTCCTACAATGAGCAGTTCTTC
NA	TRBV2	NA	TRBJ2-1	CASRPNVLEQFF	TGTGCCAGCAGACCGAACGTTCTTGAGCAGTTCTTC
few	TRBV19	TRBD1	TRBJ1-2	CASSNPQGGYGYTF	TGTGCCAGTAGCAACCCGCAGGGGGGGTATGGCTACACCTTC
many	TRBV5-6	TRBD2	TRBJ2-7	CASSWTSGSSEQYF	TGTGCCAGCAGCTGGACTAGCGGGAGTAGCGAGCAGTACTTC
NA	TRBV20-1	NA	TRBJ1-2	CSAREPGLEVHGYTF	TGCAGTGCTAGGGAACCGGGACTGGAGGTCCATGGCTACACCTTC
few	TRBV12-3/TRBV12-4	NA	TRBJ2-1	CASSLLAFEQFF	TGTGCCAGCAGTTTGCTAGCGTTTGAGCAGTTCTTC
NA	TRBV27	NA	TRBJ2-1	CASSFRTGRDFNYNEQFF	TGTGCCAGCAGTTTCCGGACAGGCCGGGACTTCAACTACAATGAGCAGTTCTTC
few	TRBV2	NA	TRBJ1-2	CASRGRQRVNLPNYGYTF	TGTGCCAGCAGGGGCCGACAGAGAGTAAATCTTCCTAACTATGGCTACACCTTC
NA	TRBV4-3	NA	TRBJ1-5	CASSQELAQPQHF	TGCGCCAGCAGCCAAGAGCTTGCTCAGCCCCAGCATTTT
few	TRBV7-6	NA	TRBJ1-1	CASSWRGAFF	TGTGCCAGCAGTTGGAGAGGGGCTTTCTTT
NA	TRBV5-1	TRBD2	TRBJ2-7	CASSLLGGDEQYF	TGCGCCAGCAGCTTGTTGGGGGGGGACGAGCAGTACTTC
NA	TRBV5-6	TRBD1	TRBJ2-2	CASSPWTGFFPGELFF	TGTGCCAGCAGCCCCTGGACAGGATTTTTTCCCGGGGAGCTGTTTTTT
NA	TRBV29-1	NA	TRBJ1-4	CSVIPLGGTNEKLFF	TGCAGCGTTATCCCCCTGGGGGGCACTAATGAAAAACTGTTTTTT